Following are 10 T cell receptor beta chains from one sample sequenced in a study of cytomegalovirus exposure and HLA in healthy donors. Amplification used 60 Vbeta primers and 13 Jbeta primers. Sequencing used immunoSEQ multiplex PCR; TCRdb keeps in-frame clones, though not all of them. Of roughly 60,000 clones listed, about 80% are singletons. Sequenced material: PBMCs. These receptor sequences come from a middle-aged woman in good health and CMV-seropositive.

The chain combines TRBV6-6 with TRBJ1-5; 8 bases line up with TRBD1. The CDR3 loop spans 15 amino acids. Germline CDR1 and CDR2: MNHNY and SVGAGI (reference sequence). The V gene end was trimmed by 7 bases and the J gene end by 1 base; junction bases not matched to a gene: 6. The CDR3 region has the DNA TGTGCCAGCACTCGGACAGGGACGAGCAATCAGCCCCAGCATTTT. This translates into CASTRTGTSNQPQHF.

The rearrangement joins TRBV9 to TRBJ2-3; TRBD2 aligns across 7 bases. This CDR3 is 16 amino acids long. Trimming cost V 4 bases and J 2 bases; bases outside gene matches: 10. The germline gives CDR1 SGDLS, CDR2 YYNGEE. CDR3 sequence: CASSPRASGATDTQYF. As DNA, the CDR3 is TGTGCCAGCAGCCCCCGGGCCAGCGGGGCCACAGATACGCAGTATTTT.

As DNA, the CDR3 is TGCGCCAGCAGTTCGGGGACAGTCGGGATGCAGTACTTC. Protein: CASSSGTVGMQYF. The rearrangement links TRBV10-1 to TRBJ2-7, with 7 nucleotides matching TRBD1. CDR1 is WNHNN, CDR2 SYGVQD, per germline (reference sequence). The J segment lost 9 bases and the V segment lost 5 bases, leaving 10 bases of the junction unmatched. CDR3 length: 13 residues.

The gene calls are TRBV19 and TRBJ2-1, with no clear D. Deletions cut 5 bases from V and 0 bases from J, with 17 bases between. The CDR3 loop spans 17 amino acids. CDR1 and CDR2 (germline): LNHDA, SQIVND (reference sequence). The CDR3 protein is CASSLRQRHASYNEQFF. The CDR3 bases are TGTGCCAGTAGTCTTCGTCAGAGGCATGCCTCCTACAATGAGCAGTTCTTC.

The V and J genes are TRBV5-1 and TRBJ1-5, with D perhaps matching TRBD1 (6 bases). This CDR3 is 13 amino acids long. The germline V gene has CDR1 SGHRS and CDR2 YFSETQ. Trimming took off 4 bases at V and 7 bases at J, with 12 bases between the two ends. The DNA for the CDR3 is TGCGCCAGCAGCGGAGCCACAGGGCAGCCCCAGCATTTT. As protein: CASSGATGQPQHF.

This rearrangement joins TRBV5-6 to TRBJ2-7; D might be TRBD2 (6 bases). The CDR3 covers 14 residues. Germline V gene lookup returns CDR1 SGHDT and CDR2 YYEEEE. V gave up 4 bases and J gave up 3 bases, with 14 bases separating them. The DNA for the CDR3 is TGTGCCAGCAGCCGGGGACTTGGTAACTACGAGCAGTACTTC. Protein product: CASSRGLGNYEQYF. Full variable domain (remainder filled in from reference TRBV5-6 and TRBJ2-7): DAGVTQSPTHLIKTRGQQVTLRCSPKSGHDTVSWYQQALGQGPQFIFQYYEEEERQRGNFPDRFSGHQFPNYSSELNVNALLLGDSALYLCASSRGLGNYEQYFGPGTRLTVT.

The J gene is TRBJ2-5, the V gene TRBV9, with 9 bases lining up with TRBD1. This CDR3 spans 15 amino acids. Germline CDR1 is SGDLS and CDR2 is YYNGEE. The V and J ends lost 4 bases and 11 bases, in that order; junction bases with no gene match: 15. The CDR3 loop is CASSRGQGPASEQYF. DNA of the CDR3: TGTGCCAGCAGCCGAGGACAGGGGCCAGCGAGTGAGCAGTACTTC.

This chain links TRBV18 with TRBJ1-1; 9 nucleotides match TRBD1. The CDR3 has 15 amino acids. Unmatched junction bases numbered 2, after V lost 0 bases and J lost 3 bases. Germline assignment: CDR1 KGHSH and CDR2 LQKENI. CDR3 in DNA: TGTGCCAGCTCACCACCCTGGGACAGGGACACTGAAGCTTTCTTT. Amino acids: CASSPPWDRDTEAFF.

This rearrangement joins TRBV25-1 to TRBJ2-7, with 8 bases lining up with TRBD2. Germline V gives CDR1 MGHDK, CDR2 SYGVNS. With 5 bases clipped from V and 0 bases from J, the junction kept 15 bases outside the gene matches. There are 18 residues in the CDR3. CDR3 amino acids: CASSTKRGAGALSYEQYF. CDR3 sequence (DNA): TGTGCCAGCAGTACCAAACGGGGAGCGGGGGCCCTCTCCTACGAGCAGTACTTC.

The chain couples TRBV6-1 to TRBJ2-2, with TRBD1 matching 10 bases. This CDR3 contains 14 residues. The V segment lost 5 bases and the J segment 6 bases; nucleotides outside the gene matches: 3. Germline V gives CDR1 MNHNS, CDR2 SASEGT. The CDR3 sequence is CASSLDRGSGELFF. The DNA of the CDR3 is TGTGCCAGCAGTTTGGACAGGGGGTCCGGGGAGCTGTTTTTT.